One sample yielded the 29 T cell receptor beta chains listed below, sequenced in a study of beta chain features in type 1 diabetes. Expressed TCRB transcripts got sequenced, as all isolated RNA was reverse transcribed. TCRdb keeps only in-frame clones here, not all; method: immunoSEQ multiplex PCR. The profile covers some 900,000 clones, with roughly 15% appearing a single time and 0.02% to 0.03% taken by the ten largest. The sequenced material came from naive CD4+ T cells from blood. Receptor source: a woman between 18 and 30 years old in good health.

Regarding this clone: A junction end diverges from the germline sequence, so it may reflect a read error. The V and J genes are TRBV18 and TRBJ2-1; D uncertain. The CDR3 runs to 12 residues. CDR1 is KGHSH, CDR2 LQKENI, per germline. DNA of the CDR3: TGTGCCAGCTCTCCACGGGCCAATGAGCAGTTCTTC. Protein sequence: CASSPRANEQFF.

This chain connects TRBV5-4 to TRBJ2-3; the D is unclear. Trimming shortened V by 2 bases and J by 1 base, and 11 bases separated the two germline ends. Germline values: CDR1 SGHNT, CDR2 YYREEE (reference sequence). The length of the CDR3 is 15 residues. The CDR3 reads CASSLTSGRTDTQYF. CDR3 DNA: TGTGCCAGCAGCTTAACGTCGGGCCGCACAGATACGCAGTATTTT. Full variable domain (missing parts from reference TRBV5-4 and TRBJ2-3): ETGVTQSPTHLIKTRGQQVTLRCSSQSGHNTVSWYQQALGQGPQFIFQYYREEENGRGNFPPRFSGLQFPNYSSELNVNALELDDSALYLCASSLTSGRTDTQYFGPGTRLTVL.

This clone was detected once. The chain combines TRBV11-2 with TRBJ2-2; the D is unclear. Germline V gene lookup returns CDR1 SGHAT and CDR2 FQNNGV. This CDR3 spans 14 amino acids. V lost 5 bases to trimming and J lost 3 bases, with 10 bases between them. In DNA, the CDR3 is TGTGCCAGCAGCATAGCCACTTACACCGGGGAGCTGTTTTTT. It translates to CASSIATYTGELFF. Variable domain in full (rest from reference TRBV11-2 and TRBJ2-2): EAGVAQSPRYKIIEKRQSVAFWCNPISGHATLYWYQQILGQGPKLLIQFQNNGVVDDSQLPKDRFSAERLKGVDSTLKIQPAKLEDSAVYLCASSIATYTGELFFGEGSRLTVL.

This clone appeared a few times. This chain uses TRBV4-2 with TRBJ1-3, with D possibly TRBD1 on 5 matching bases. The germline V gene has CDR1 LGHNA and CDR2 YNFKEQ. The CDR3 has 15 amino acids. V gave up 3 bases and J gave up 0 bases, with 9 bases separating them. CDR3 protein: CASSQEGSSGNTIYF. CDR3 nucleotides: TGTGCCAGCAGCCAGGAGGGGAGCTCTGGAAACACCATATATTTT.

The V gene is TRBV7-9, the J gene TRBJ2-5; 11 bases are shared with TRBD2. The better agreement between TRBJ2-7 and the DNA end casts doubt on the J call. This CDR3 comprises 15 residues. Germline V gene sequence: CDR1 SEHNR, CDR2 FQNEAQ (reference sequence). CDR3 DNA: TGTGCCAGCAGCTCCAGTAGCGGGAGGGTCCACGAGCAGTACTTC. Protein sequence: CASSSSSGRVHEQYF.

The chain employs TRBV18 and TRBJ2-1; tentatively, D is TRBD2 (6 bases). Germline CDR1 and CDR2: KGHSH and LQKENI. Trimming took off 3 bases at V and 0 bases at J, with 12 bases between the two ends. The CDR3 runs 16 residues. CDR3 protein: CASSPTRQSSYNEQFF. Here the CDR3 DNA reads TGTGCCAGCTCACCGACTAGACAGAGCTCCTACAATGAGCAGTTCTTC. Full variable domain (outside the CDR3, taken from reference TRBV18 and TRBJ2-1): NAGVMQNPRHLVRRRGQEARLRCSPMKGHSHVYWYRQLPEEGLKFMVYLQKENIIDESGMPKERFSAEFPKEGPSILRIQQVVRGDSAAYFCASSPTRQSSYNEQFFGPGTRLTVL.

The chain employs TRBV6-6 and TRBJ1-1; D unresolved. Per germline, CDR1 MNHNY and CDR2 SVGAGI (reference sequence). This CDR3 comprises 12 residues. Trimming removed 8 bases at V and 5 bases at J, with 12 bases between. The CDR3 loop is CASSAELTEAFF. The DNA for the CDR3 is TGTGCCAGCTCGGCCGAGCTAACTGAAGCTTTCTTT.

The table lists this clone with a few counts. The chain recombines TRBV5-1 with TRBJ1-1; perhaps TRBD1 as D (5 bases). V was shortened by 0 bases and J by 1 base, with 7 bases between the two germline ends. Germline loops: CDR1 SGHRS, CDR2 YFSETQ. The CDR3 length is 14 residues. The CDR3 sequence is CASSLVGGNTEAFF. CDR3 DNA: TGCGCCAGCAGCTTGGTCGGGGGGAACACTGAAGCTTTCTTT. Supplemented by reference TRBV5-1 and TRBJ1-1, the full variable domain reads KAGVTQTPRYLIKTRGQQVTLSCSPISGHRSVSWYQQTPGQGLQFLFEYFSETQRNKGNFPGRFSGRQFSNSRSEMNVSTLELGDSALYLCASSLVGGNTEAFFGQGTRLTVV.

The genes are TRBV7-2 and TRBJ1-1; tentatively, D is TRBD1 (5 bases). V was trimmed by 1 base and J by 1 base, leaving 10 bases between them. CDR3 length equals 15 residues. Germline V CDR1 and CDR2: SGHTA, FQGNSA. CDR3 sequence reads: CASSLEGTGNTEAFF. In DNA form, the CDR3 reads TGTGCCAGCAGCTTAGAGGGGACGGGGAACACTGAAGCTTTCTTT.

V gene TRBV5-1 combines with J gene TRBJ2-2, with D unresolved. This CDR3 contains 13 residues. V was shortened by 0 bases and J by 6 bases, with 6 bases between the two germline ends. Germline CDR1 reads SGHRS; CDR2 reads YFSETQ. CDR3 DNA sequence: TGCGCCAGCAGCTTGGCCGAACCCGGGGAGCTGTTTTTT. Translation: CASSLAEPGELFF.

In this sample, this clone turned up a few times. The chain recombines TRBV4-3 with TRBJ2-6; D gene unclear. The CDR3 totals 18 residues. Trimming took off 3 bases at V and 1 base at J, with 16 bases between the two ends. The germline V gene has CDR1 LGHNA and CDR2 YSLEER. The CDR3 loop reads CASSQEGLASSGANVLTF. In DNA, the CDR3 is TGCGCCAGCAGCCAGGAAGGTCTCGCGTCTTCTGGGGCCAACGTCCTGACTTTC.

This rearrangement joins TRBV23-1 to TRBJ1-4; D is undetermined. TRBV23-1 is sorted into the ORF group, with uncertain function. The ends were cut back, 2 bases at V and 12 bases at J, with 7 bases in the middle. This CDR3 spans 11 amino acids. The chain's CDR3 is CASSQVAELFF. In DNA, the CDR3 is TGCGCCAGCAGTCAAGTGGCGGAACTGTTTTTT.

This clone was seen more than once but under ten times. V and J are TRBV18 and TRBJ1-5; TRBD1 might be the D (6 bases). The CDR3 contains 16 residues. Trimming stripped 3 bases from V and 4 bases from J, with 16 bases between. The germline V gene encodes CDR1 KGHSH and CDR2 LQKENI. DNA for the CDR3: TGTGCCAGCTCACCCAGACGACAGGACGAAAATCAGCCCCAGCATTTT. Protein: CASSPRRQDENQPQHF.

The chain uses TRBV6-6 and TRBJ1-2; D gene uncertain. Trimming took off 4 bases at V and 2 bases at J, with 14 bases between the two ends. The CDR3 sequence is 15 residues long. From germline, CDR1 is MNHNY and CDR2 SVGAGI (reference sequence). DNA for the CDR3: TGTGCCAGCAGTTCTCCGGGGAGGGAGAACTATGGCTACACCTTC. Its translation: CASSSPGRENYGYTF.

V and J are TRBV27 and TRBJ1-5; D ambiguous. V dropped 3 bases and J dropped 0 bases, with 9 bases sitting between them. The CDR3 contains 15 residues. Germline V gives CDR1 MNHEY, CDR2 SMNVEV (reference sequence). CDR3 loop: CASSFRPYSNQPQHF. The DNA of the CDR3 is TGTGCCAGCAGTTTCCGACCTTATAGCAATCAGCCCCAGCATTTT.

CDR3 amino acids: CATVTGKTVDEQYF. CDR3 nucleotide sequence: TGTGCCACCGTGACCGGGAAGACGGTCGACGAGCAGTACTTC. V is TRBV6-1 and J is TRBJ2-7; D might be TRBD2 (5 bases). CDR1 and CDR2 (germline): MNHNS, SASEGT. CDR3 length equals 14 residues. V shed 10 bases and J shed 5 bases, with 21 bases lying between them.

The chain recombines TRBV4-2 with TRBJ2-1, with TRBD2 identical over 9 bases. CDR3 length equals 16 residues. Germline values: CDR1 LGHNA, CDR2 YNFKEQ. J gave up 8 bases and V 5 bases, and 13 bases lay outside the gene matches. The CDR3: CASSYGGLAVTDEQFF. The CDR3 DNA reads as TGTGCCAGCAGCTATGGGGGACTAGCCGTAACGGATGAGCAGTTCTTC.

The chain carries TRBV5-1 and TRBJ2-5, with TRBD2 matching 7 bases. Per the germline V gene, CDR1 is SGHRS and CDR2 is YFSETQ. V dropped 5 bases and J dropped 2; count of bases not matched to a gene: 12. The CDR3 sequence is 16 residues long. CDR3 amino acids: CASSRGLVRGQETQYF. CDR3 DNA: TGCGCCAGCAGTCGCGGACTAGTGCGGGGGCAAGAGACCCAGTACTTC.

This clone has just a few counts. The chain is built from TRBV4-1 and TRBJ1-1, with D tentatively TRBD1 (5 bases). V was shortened by 1 base and J by 6 bases, with 18 bases between the two germline ends. Germline V gives CDR1 MGHRA, CDR2 YSYEKL. CDR3 length: 16 residues. CDR3 loop: CASSQVGRAGIAEAFF. CDR3 coding DNA: TGCGCCAGCAGCCAAGTGGGGCGGGCTGGGATCGCTGAAGCTTTCTTT.

The V call is TRBV6-5, the J call TRBJ2-2, with D possibly matching TRBD1 (5 bases). V was clipped by 0 bases and J by 3 bases, with 8 bases between them. This CDR3 region has 15 residues. The germline V gene encodes CDR1 MNHEY and CDR2 SVGAGI. The CDR3 loop reads CASSYSAGYTGELFF. The CDR3 nucleotides are TGTGCCAGCAGTTACTCCGCAGGGTACACCGGGGAGCTGTTTTTT.

This clone was found a few times. This chain links TRBV7-9 with TRBJ2-3; possible D gene TRBD2, 5 bases. V was cut by 3 bases and J by 6 bases, with 10 bases left in between. Germline values: CDR1 SEHNR, CDR2 FQNEAQ (reference sequence). The CDR3 runs 13 residues. CDR3 sequence: CASSLASMDTQYF. The CDR3 nucleotides read TGTGCCAGCAGCTTGGCTAGCATGGATACGCAGTATTTT.

V is TRBV28 and J is TRBJ2-1; 10 nucleotides align to TRBD2. Germline CDR1 and CDR2: MDHEN and SYDVKM. The V segment lost 6 bases and the J segment 6 bases; nucleotides outside the gene matches: 8. The CDR3 sequence is 15 residues long. The CDR3 region has the DNA TGTGCCAGCAGCAAGAGCGGGAGGGCCGGCAATGAGCAGTTCTTC. Protein sequence: CASSKSGRAGNEQFF.

This clone was detected a few times. The CDR3 loop is CAISEASGNSYEQYF. The CDR3 DNA reads TGTGCCATCAGTGAGGCTAGCGGGAACTCCTACGAGCAGTACTTC. V and J are TRBV10-3 and TRBJ2-7; 9 bases agree with TRBD2. V was pared by 2 bases and J by 0 bases, with 2 bases of the junction left unmatched. Germline CDR1 is ENHRY and CDR2 is SYGVKD. CDR3 length: 15 amino acids.

V gene TRBV5-6 combines with J gene TRBJ2-2, with D possibly matching TRBD2 (5 bases). V dropped 6 bases and J dropped 5 bases, with 11 bases sitting between them. This CDR3 is 13 amino acids long. Germline assignment: CDR1 SGHDT and CDR2 YYEEEE. CDR3 DNA sequence: TGTGCCAGCACCCAACTAGGAACCGGGGAGCTGTTTTTT. Translation gives CASTQLGTGELFF.

This chain links TRBV10-3 with TRBJ2-5; D possibly uses TRBD1 or TRBD2 (5 bases each). The V end was cut by 0 bases, the J end by 4 bases, with 12 bases between. The CDR3 is made up of 15 amino acids. Germline CDR1 reads ENHRY; CDR2 reads SYGVKD. The CDR3 DNA sequence: TGTGCCATCAGTGAGTCGATCGGGGCGGGAGAGACCCAGTACTTC. It specifies CAISESIGAGETQYF.

The chain uses TRBV2 and TRBJ2-1; 7 bases are shared with TRBD2. The CDR3 length is 16 residues. The ends lost 3 bases at V and 0 bases at J; junction bases unmatched: 5. Germline assignment: CDR1 SNHLY and CDR2 FYNNEI. The CDR3 DNA sequence: TGTGCCAGCAGTGAGGGAGGGACCCCCTCCTACAATGAGCAGTTCTTC. Its translation is CASSEGGTPSYNEQFF.

A few counts support this clone. The J gene is TRBJ2-7, the V gene TRBV6-6; 7 nucleotides line up with TRBD2. The CDR3 totals 16 residues. V was pared by 6 bases and J by 5 bases, with 16 bases of the junction left unmatched. Germline V lookup: CDR1 MNHNY, CDR2 SVGAGI (reference sequence). In DNA form, the CDR3 reads TGTGCCAGCAGAAGAGGCCTCGGCGGGAGTTCCCACGAGCAGTACTTC. Amino acid sequence: CASRRGLGGSSHEQYF.

V and J are TRBV1 and TRBJ2-3; TRBD2 reflects the table's D call only, with no check against the DNA. TRBV1 is assigned pseudogene status. This CDR3 is built from 18 residues. The CDR3 here is CTSSPTAPQRERGDTQYF. CDR3 in DNA: TGCACCAGCAGCCCTACTGCGCCGCAGCGGGAGCGGGGAGATACGCAGTATTTT.

Concerning this clone itself: Other DNA sequences within the sample encode an identical CDR3. The chain recombines TRBV7-2 with TRBJ2-5; D not resolved. CDR3 length: 12 residues. Germline V gene sequence: CDR1 SGHTA, CDR2 FQGNSA. The germline V and J ends were trimmed by 2 bases and 5 bases, with 6 bases remaining between them. The CDR3 reads CASSLFRETQYF. The DNA for the CDR3 is TGTGCCAGCAGCTTATTCCGGGAGACCCAGTACTTC.